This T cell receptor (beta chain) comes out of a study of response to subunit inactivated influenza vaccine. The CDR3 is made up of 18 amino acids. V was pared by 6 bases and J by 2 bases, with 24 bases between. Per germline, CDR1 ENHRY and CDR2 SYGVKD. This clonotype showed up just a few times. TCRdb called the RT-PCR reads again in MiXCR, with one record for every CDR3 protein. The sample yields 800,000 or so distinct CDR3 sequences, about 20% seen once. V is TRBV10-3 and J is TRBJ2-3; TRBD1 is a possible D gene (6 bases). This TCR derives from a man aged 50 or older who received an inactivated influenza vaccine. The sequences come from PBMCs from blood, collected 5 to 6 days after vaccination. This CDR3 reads CAISRGASGNLATDTQYF. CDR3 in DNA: TGTGCCATCAGCAGGGGCGCGAGCGGAAACCTCGCCACAGATACGCAGTATTTT.